There are many counts of the clone carrying this T cell receptor (beta chain). This sample stems from a study of blood T cell repertoires in COVID-19. The V and J ends lost 0 bases and 6 bases, in that order; junction bases with no gene match: 5. The CDR3 is 16 residues long. The V gene's germline CDR1 is ENHRY and CDR2 SYGVKD. Enrolled through a virtual design, the participants were between roughly 18 and 89 years of age and came from fewer than 30 US areas. Assignments of participants to cohorts depended upon their own reported clinical history. Contact with a PCR-confirmed or clinician-diagnosed COVID-19 case occurred within 2 weeks of entry. Method: immunoSEQ multiplex PCR; TCRdb's copy keeps in-frame clones and lacks some. Here the sample spans around 330,000 clones, 85% being singletons.

The rearrangement joins TRBV10-3 to TRBJ2-1; 10 bases agree with TRBD2. The sample consisted of PBMCs or T cells enriched from blood (not recorded which). This sequence originates from a woman between 25 and 40 years old who had been exposed to COVID-19. The CDR3 DNA is TGTGCCATCAGTGAGTCCCCTAGCGGGGGTCCCAATGAGCAGTTCTTC. Its translation is CAISESPSGGPNEQFF.